Here is one T cell receptor (beta chain) with its context. The CDR3 length is 14 residues. From germline, CDR1 is DFQATT and CDR2 SNEGSKA (reference sequence). These data are taken from a study of monozygotic twins with inflammatory bowel disease. Researchers used roughly 3.5 ug of total RNA for each TCR library. TCRdb reprocessed the 5' RACE reads and keeps a single row for each CDR3 protein, giving no DNA. Found here are over 100,000 distinct CDR3 sequences; the top ten clones hold roughly an eighth. Sequenced material: blood. This chain connects TRBV20-1 to TRBJ2-2; no DNA is available, so the TRBD2 call from TCRdb remains unchecked. The receptor was isolated from a human donor with ulcerative colitis or Crohn's disease, or a healthy co-twin of an affected twin (not recorded which). The CDR3 loop is CSARYSGYTGELFF.